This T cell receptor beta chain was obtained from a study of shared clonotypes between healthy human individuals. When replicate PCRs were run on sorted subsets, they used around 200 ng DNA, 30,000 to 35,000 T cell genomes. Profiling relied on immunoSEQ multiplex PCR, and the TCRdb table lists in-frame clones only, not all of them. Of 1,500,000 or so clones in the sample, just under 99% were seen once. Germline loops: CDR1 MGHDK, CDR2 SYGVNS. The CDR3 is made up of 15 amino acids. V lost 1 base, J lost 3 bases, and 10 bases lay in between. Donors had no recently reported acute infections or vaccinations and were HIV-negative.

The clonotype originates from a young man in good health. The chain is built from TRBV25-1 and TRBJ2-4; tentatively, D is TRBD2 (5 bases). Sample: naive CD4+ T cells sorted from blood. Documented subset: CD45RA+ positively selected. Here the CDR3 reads CASSESIAYKNIQYF. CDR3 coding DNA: TGTGCCAGCAGTGAATCAATAGCGTACAAAAACATTCAGTACTTC.